This TCR beta chain came from a study of beta chain features in type 1 diabetes. Study-level information: Examination of sorted cells across all samples involved around 98 million cells. Findings of the study overall: The study found fewer insertions and more deletions at VDJ junctions in type 1 diabetes patients.

Expressed TCRB transcripts were sequenced after all isolated RNA was converted to cDNA. Sequencing used immunoSEQ multiplex PCR; TCRdb keeps in-frame clones, though not all of them. The data contain hundreds of thousands of clones, around a sixth of them singletons. There are a few counts of this clone. Its antigen is undetermined. Sequenced sample: naive CD4+ T cells from blood. This TCR was recovered from a man between 18 and 29 years old in good health.

The CDR3 reads CASSADGLILFF. The CDR3, as DNA: TGTGCCAGCAGCGCCGATGGGCTTATACTGTTTTTT. This sequence joins TRBV9 and TRBJ1-4; no definite D call. This CDR3 comprises 12 residues. CDR1 and CDR2 (germline): SGDLS, YYNGEE. V was pared by 3 bases and J by 13 bases, with 13 bases between.